Below, 21 T cell receptor beta chains from the same sample are listed, as sequenced in a study of shared clonotypes between healthy human individuals. Sequencing was performed with immunoSEQ multiplex PCR; in TCRdb, only in-frame clones are kept and a portion is missing. The table shows fewer than 650,000 clones, with approximately 80% occurring only once. Material: PBMCs. The receptors originated from a woman between 35 and 50 years old in good health. Some clones in this sample may be carry-over from other donors' samples.

This chain connects TRBV11-2 to TRBJ2-1; no clear D gene. Trimming cost V 5 bases and J 7 bases, with 12 bases left between them. The V gene's germline CDR1 is SGHAT and CDR2 FQNNGV. This CDR3 has 13 amino acids. CDR3 sequence reads: CASSLPLGNEQFF. The CDR3 DNA sequence: TGTGCCAGCAGCCTTCCGTTGGGGAATGAGCAGTTCTTC.

The V gene is TRBV11-2, the J gene TRBJ2-1; 8 positions agree with TRBD2. Per germline, CDR1 SGHAT and CDR2 FQNNGV. The CDR3 has 15 residues. V lost 0 bases to trimming and J lost 3 bases; unmatched junction nucleotides: 1. The CDR3 sequence is CASSLDSGSYNEQFF. The CDR3 DNA reads as TGTGCCAGCAGCTTAGACAGCGGGAGCTACAATGAGCAGTTCTTC.

The chain couples TRBV4-3 to TRBJ1-5; D is uncertain. Per the germline V gene, CDR1 is LGHNA and CDR2 is YSLEER. V was cut by 4 bases and J by 4 bases, with 8 bases left in between. The CDR3 loop spans 13 amino acids. In DNA, the CDR3 is TGCGCCAGCAGCCCGACTCTTAATCAGCCCCAGCATTTT. Translated, it gives CASSPTLNQPQHF.

The chain has TRBV7-2 and TRBJ2-5, with 9 bases fitting TRBD1. The CDR3 is made up of 13 amino acids. V lost 5 bases, J lost 5 bases, and 3 bases stayed unmatched. Germline values: CDR1 SGHTA, CDR2 FQGNSA. CDR3 sequence: CASSRQGVETQYF. CDR3 nucleotides: TGTGCCAGCAGCCGACAGGGGGTGGAGACCCAGTACTTC. Drawing the rest from reference TRBV7-2 and TRBJ2-5, the complete variable domain is GAGVSQSPSNKVTEKGKDVELRCDPISGHTALYWYRQSLGQGLEFLIYFQGNSAPDKSGLPSDRFSAERTGGSVSTLTIQRTQQEDSAVYLCASSRQGVETQYFGPGTRLLVL.

CDR3 DNA sequence: TGTGCCAGTAGTATGGGGCTTGCAGATACGCAGTATTTT. It yields the protein CASSMGLADTQYF. The chain links TRBV19 to TRBJ2-3; weak D call: TRBD1 (5 bases). This CDR3 contains 13 residues. The V gene's germline CDR1 is LNHDA and CDR2 SQIVND (reference sequence). The ends were cut back, 3 bases at V and 4 bases at J, with 8 bases in the middle. The whole variable domain, filled in from reference TRBV19 and TRBJ2-3, reads DGGITQSPKYLFRKEGQNVTLSCEQNLNHDAMYWYRQDPGQGLRLIYYSQIVNDFQKGDIAEGYSVSREKKESFPLTVTSAQKNPTAFYLCASSMGLADTQYFGPGTRLTVL.

V is TRBV7-3 and J is TRBJ2-1; no definite D call. The CDR3 runs to 15 residues. Germline V CDR1 and CDR2: SGHTA, FQGTGA. Trimming cost V 4 bases and J 3 bases, with 13 bases left between them. Here the CDR3 DNA reads TGTGCCAGCAGCTCTCCCTCTACGGGCTACAATGAGCAGTTCTTC. The encoded protein is CASSSPSTGYNEQFF.

The chain employs TRBV18 and TRBJ2-7, with 8 bases aligning to TRBD2. The V gene's germline CDR1 is KGHSH and CDR2 LQKENI. The CDR3 length is 15 residues. With V trimmed by 2 bases and J by 6 bases, 9 bases remained unmatched. The CDR3 coding sequence is TGTGCCAGCTCACCATCCCCCGGGAGGGATTCCGAGCAGTACTTC. Translation: CASSPSPGRDSEQYF.

This clone was seen once. The chain is built from TRBV27 and TRBJ2-1, with 10 bases that match TRBD2. J lost 6 bases, V lost 4 bases, and 6 bases had no gene match. CDR1 and CDR2 (germline): MNHEY, SMNVEV (reference sequence). CDR3 length equals 15 residues. The CDR3 spells CASSSSGSGSNEQFF. The CDR3 DNA is TGTGCCAGCAGTTCTAGCGGGAGCGGTTCCAATGAGCAGTTCTTC.

This clone was recorded many times. CDR3 sequence reads: CASSQTPGVGELFF. The CDR3 DNA sequence: TGTGCCAGCAGCCAAACGCCCGGTGTCGGGGAGCTGTTTTTT. The chain is built from TRBV14 and TRBJ2-2; D is uncertain. There are 14 residues in the CDR3. The ends were cut back, 2 bases at V and 7 bases at J, with 11 bases in the middle. CDR1 and CDR2 from the germline V gene are SGHDN and FVKESK.

This clone was found a few times. This likely stems from a read error, as it lies one base from a far larger clone. The same CDR3 is also encoded by other DNA sequences in this sample. The chain has TRBV4-3 and TRBJ2-5, with D possibly being TRBD2 (6 bases). The DNA end favors TRBJ2-7, so the J call may be wrong. Germline values: CDR1 LGHNA, CDR2 YSLEER. The CDR3 consists of 14 residues. The CDR3 spells CASSQFAGPYEQYF. The CDR3 DNA follows: TGCGCCAGCAGCCAGTTTGCGGGGCCCTACGAGCAGTACTTC.

Only one count was recorded for this clone. The J gene is TRBJ2-1, the V gene TRBV19; TRBD1 agrees at 7 bases. Germline CDR1 reads LNHDA; CDR2 reads SQIVND (reference sequence). V lost 2 bases to trimming and J lost 9 bases; unmatched junction nucleotides: 10. CDR3 length: 15 residues. CDR3 sequence reads: CASSIRGLEPLEQFF. For the CDR3, the DNA is TGTGCCAGTAGTATAAGGGGGCTGGAGCCTCTTGAGCAGTTCTTC.

This rearrangement joins TRBV27 to TRBJ1-1; the D gene is possibly TRBD1 (6 bases). Per germline, CDR1 MNHEY and CDR2 SMNVEV (reference sequence). With 6 bases removed from V and 1 base from J, the gap between germline ends came to 9 bases. This CDR3 region has 13 residues. The CDR3 DNA sequence: TGTGCCAGCAGCAAACAGGGGAACACTGAAGCTTTCTTT. Translation gives CASSKQGNTEAFF.

This clone was seen more than once but under ten times. The V call is TRBV5-1, the J call TRBJ2-2, with a possible D match to TRBD1 (6 bases). The CDR3 is made up of 16 amino acids. The germline V and J ends were trimmed by 2 bases and 5 bases, with 16 bases remaining between them. CDR1 SGHRS and CDR2 YFSETQ come from the germline V gene. The CDR3 reads CASSFDRLKGTGELFF. CDR3 DNA sequence: TGCGCCAGCAGCTTCGACAGGCTAAAGGGGACCGGGGAGCTGTTTTTT.

The V call is TRBV28, the J call TRBJ2-7; TRBD1 agrees at 7 bases. With V trimmed by 6 bases and J by 4 bases, 12 bases remained unmatched. The CDR3 has 15 amino acids. Per the germline V gene, CDR1 is MDHEN and CDR2 is SYDVKM. The CDR3 sequence: CASSRPGRGLYEQYF. The CDR3, as DNA: TGTGCCAGCAGCCGGCCGGGTAGGGGGCTTTACGAGCAGTACTTC.

The V gene is TRBV6-1, the J gene TRBJ1-5; possible D gene TRBD1, 5 bases. Between the trimmed V and J ends, which lost 4 bases and 2 bases, there was a span of 18 bases. Looked up from germline, CDR1 is MNHNS and CDR2 is SASEGT. This CDR3 region has 17 residues. CDR3 bases: TGTGCCAGCAGTGGGTCCCGTCAGGGAGAGGGCAATCAGCCCCAGCATTTT. Encoded protein: CASSGSRQGEGNQPQHF.

The rearrangement uses TRBV6-5 and TRBJ1-1; D uncertain. The CDR3 has 13 amino acids. Germline loops: CDR1 MNHEY, CDR2 SVGAGI. V was trimmed by 2 bases and J by 7 bases, leaving 11 bases between them. The DNA of the CDR3 is TGTGCCAGCAGTTACGTTTTGGAGAGTGAAGCTTTCTTT. Translating gives CASSYVLESEAFF.

This rearrangement joins TRBV7-9 to TRBJ2-7, with TRBD2 matching 12 bases. The CDR3 has 15 residues. V was pared by 5 bases and J by 3 bases, with 5 bases of the junction left unmatched. Germline CDR1 is SEHNR and CDR2 is FQNEAQ (reference sequence). CDR3 sequence reads: CASSPRTSGNYEQYF. DNA of the CDR3: TGTGCCAGCAGCCCTAGGACTAGCGGGAACTACGAGCAGTACTTC.

V and J are TRBV15 and TRBJ2-5; 11 nucleotides line up with TRBD2. The DNA end favors TRBJ2-7, so the J call may be wrong. Germline CDR1 is LNHNV and CDR2 is YYDKDF (reference sequence). This CDR3 is built from 16 residues. The CDR3 region is CATSRLGTSGTYEQYF. For the CDR3, the DNA is TGTGCCACCAGCAGACTGGGGACTAGCGGAACCTACGAGCAGTACTTC.

In DNA, the CDR3 is TGTGCCAGCAGTGATCGGGCGGTCAACGAGCAGTACTTC. Amino acids: CASSDRAVNEQYF. The V gene is TRBV25-1, the J gene TRBJ2-5, with D uncertain. The DNA end is a closer match to TRBJ2-7, so the J assignment may be wrong. The V gene's germline CDR1 is MGHDK and CDR2 SYGVNS. The CDR3 extends over 13 amino acids.

The chain recombines TRBV19 with TRBJ1-3, with D perhaps TRBD1 (5 bases). The V and J ends lost 5 bases and 4 bases respectively, with 15 bases between them. The CDR3 consists of 15 residues. CDR1 LNHDA and CDR2 SQIVND come from the germline V gene (reference sequence). The CDR3 DNA follows: TGTGCCAGTAGTTCCATTGGAGGGGACGGAAACACCATATATTTT. Translated: CASSSIGGDGNTIYF.

A word on this clone: It differs at one base from a far larger clone, so likely a read error. The rearrangement uses TRBV28 and TRBJ2-1, with D perhaps TRBD2 (6 bases). The CDR3 sequence is 17 residues long. The germline V gene encodes CDR1 MDHEN and CDR2 SYDVKM. The CDR3 here is CASSLPPGGSSYNKQFF. The DNA for the CDR3 is TGTGCCAGCAGTTTACCCCCCGGGGGAAGCTCCTACAATAAGCAGTTCTTC.